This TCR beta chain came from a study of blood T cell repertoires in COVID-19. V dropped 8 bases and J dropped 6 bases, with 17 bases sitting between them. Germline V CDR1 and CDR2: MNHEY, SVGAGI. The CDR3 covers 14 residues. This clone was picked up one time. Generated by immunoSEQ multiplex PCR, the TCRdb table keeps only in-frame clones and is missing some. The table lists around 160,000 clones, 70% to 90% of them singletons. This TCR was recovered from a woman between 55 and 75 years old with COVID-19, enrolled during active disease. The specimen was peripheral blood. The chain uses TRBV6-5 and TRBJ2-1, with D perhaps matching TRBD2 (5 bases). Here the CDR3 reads CASRVRVNLNEQFF. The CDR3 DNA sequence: TGTGCCAGCCGAGTGAGGGTTAATCTCAATGAGCAGTTCTTC.